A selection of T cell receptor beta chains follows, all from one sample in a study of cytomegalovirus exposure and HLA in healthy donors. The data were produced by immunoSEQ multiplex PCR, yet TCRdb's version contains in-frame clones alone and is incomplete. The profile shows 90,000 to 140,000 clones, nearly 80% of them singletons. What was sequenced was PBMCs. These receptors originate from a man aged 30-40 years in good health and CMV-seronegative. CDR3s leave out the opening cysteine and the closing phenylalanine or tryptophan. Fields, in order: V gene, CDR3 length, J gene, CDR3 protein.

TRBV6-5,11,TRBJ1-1,ASSAQENTEAF
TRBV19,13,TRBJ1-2,ASSMVAGNLYGYT
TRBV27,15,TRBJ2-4,ASSLSKGQVAKNIQY
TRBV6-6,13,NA,ASSFRTSGTYEQY
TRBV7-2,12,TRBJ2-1,ASSFQGAPNEQF
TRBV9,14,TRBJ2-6,ASSGTGPKGANVLT
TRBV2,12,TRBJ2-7,ASRPRTGTYEQY
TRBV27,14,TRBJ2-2,ASSPTTGVYTGELF
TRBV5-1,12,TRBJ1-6,ASSPGTVDSPLH
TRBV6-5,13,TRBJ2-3,ASRTGLAGLDTQY
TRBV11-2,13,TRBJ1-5,ASSLRGISNQPQH
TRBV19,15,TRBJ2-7,ASRTGTGGVYPYEQY
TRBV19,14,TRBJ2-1,ASSSPWTSGYNEQF
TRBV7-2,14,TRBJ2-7,ASSLTSSGGPFEQY
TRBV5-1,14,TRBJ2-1,ASSVGGTSSYNEQF
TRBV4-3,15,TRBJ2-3,ASSQTSLADSTDTQY
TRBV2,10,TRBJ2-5,ASSRDQETQY
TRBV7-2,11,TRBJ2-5,ASSLGEVETQY
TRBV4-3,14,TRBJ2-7,ASSQGPGQGGYEQY
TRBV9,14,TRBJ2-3,ASSIGGGGATDTQY
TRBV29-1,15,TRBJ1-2,SVAGGLGRLTNYGYT
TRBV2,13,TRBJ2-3,ASSGAAGGADTQY
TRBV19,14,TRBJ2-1,ASSIPPSSLYNEQF
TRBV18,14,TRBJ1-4,ASSPYFGGASEKLF
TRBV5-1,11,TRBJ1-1,ASSLDGYTEAF
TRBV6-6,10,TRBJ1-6,ASINRVSAIH
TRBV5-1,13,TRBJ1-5,ASSLDTYSNQPQH
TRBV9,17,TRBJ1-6,ANTNPSDALAHRNSPLH
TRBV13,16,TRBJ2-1,ASSPRTSGGALWDEQF
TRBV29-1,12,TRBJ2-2,SGTGGPAGGELF
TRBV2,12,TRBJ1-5,ASLGQASNQPQH
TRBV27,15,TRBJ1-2,ASSLGRGQVGDYGYT
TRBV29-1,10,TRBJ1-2,STAGAGYGYT
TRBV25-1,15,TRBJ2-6,ASSAGLGSSGANVLT
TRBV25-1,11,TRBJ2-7,ASMGAASYEQY
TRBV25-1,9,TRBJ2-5,ASSEVKTQY
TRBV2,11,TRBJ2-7,ASSVQSSYEQY
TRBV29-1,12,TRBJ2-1,SVVFAGLDNEQF
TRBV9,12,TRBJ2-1,ASSTRPVGNEQF
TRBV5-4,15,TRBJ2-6,ASSLDGGGSGANVLT
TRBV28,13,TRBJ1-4,ASRDRDRLNEKLF
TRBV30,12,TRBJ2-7,AWSVGRVGYEQY
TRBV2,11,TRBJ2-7,ASMATGGYEQY
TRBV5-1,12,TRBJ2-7,ASSKDSQNGEQY
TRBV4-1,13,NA,ASSQERTSVYEQY
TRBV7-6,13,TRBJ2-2,ASSFSGTGTGELF
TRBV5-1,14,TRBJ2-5,ASSWSAGLAQETQY
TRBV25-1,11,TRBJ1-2,ASSESLGGGYT
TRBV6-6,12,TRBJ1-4,ASRNRRTNEKLF
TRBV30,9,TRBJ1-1,AWSVEGEAF
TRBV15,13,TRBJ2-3,ATSRAVESTDTQY
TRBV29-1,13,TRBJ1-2,SVTSSGIRGYGYT
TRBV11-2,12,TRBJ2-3,ASSLGTSTDTQY
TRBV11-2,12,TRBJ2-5,ASSLSGGEETQY
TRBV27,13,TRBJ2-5,ASSPGLAGQETQY
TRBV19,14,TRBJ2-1,ASTILPRGGPNEQF
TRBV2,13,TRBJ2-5,ASSGRGGRQETQY
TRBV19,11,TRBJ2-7,ASSIGLSYEQY
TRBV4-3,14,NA,ASSQDSSSGAYEQY
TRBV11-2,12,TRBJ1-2,ASSLGQINYGYT